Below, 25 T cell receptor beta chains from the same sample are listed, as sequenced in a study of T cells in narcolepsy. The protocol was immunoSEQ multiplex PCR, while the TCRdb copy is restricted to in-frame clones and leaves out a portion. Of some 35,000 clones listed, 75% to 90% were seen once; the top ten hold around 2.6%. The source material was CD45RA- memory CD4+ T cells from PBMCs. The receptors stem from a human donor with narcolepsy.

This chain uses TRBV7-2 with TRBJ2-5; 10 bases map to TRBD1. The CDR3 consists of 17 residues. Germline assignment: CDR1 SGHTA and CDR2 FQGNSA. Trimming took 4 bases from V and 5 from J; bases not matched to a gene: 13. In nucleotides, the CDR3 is TGTGCCAGCAGCTCCGGGACAGGGGCCTTCCTAGGGGAGACCCAGTACTTC. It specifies CASSSGTGAFLGETQYF.

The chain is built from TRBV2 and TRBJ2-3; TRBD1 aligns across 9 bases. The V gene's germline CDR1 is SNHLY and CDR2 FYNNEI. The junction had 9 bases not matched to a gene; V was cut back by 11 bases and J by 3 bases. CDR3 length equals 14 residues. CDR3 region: CAYKSGQGTDTQYF. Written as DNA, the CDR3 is TGTGCCTATAAGTCGGGACAGGGTACAGATACGCAGTATTTT.

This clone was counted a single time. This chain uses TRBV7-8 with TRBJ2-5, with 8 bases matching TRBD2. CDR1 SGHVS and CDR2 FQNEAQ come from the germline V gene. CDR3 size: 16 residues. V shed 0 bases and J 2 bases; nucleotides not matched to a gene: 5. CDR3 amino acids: CASSLAGLGPQETQYF. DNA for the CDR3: TGTGCCAGCAGCTTAGCGGGACTAGGCCCGCAAGAGACCCAGTACTTC.

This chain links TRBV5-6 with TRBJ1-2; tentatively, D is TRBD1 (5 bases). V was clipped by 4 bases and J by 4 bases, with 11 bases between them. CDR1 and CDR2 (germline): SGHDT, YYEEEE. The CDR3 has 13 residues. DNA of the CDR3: TGTGCCAGCAGCAGGGACCGGGCCTATGGCTACACCTTC. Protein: CASSRDRAYGYTF. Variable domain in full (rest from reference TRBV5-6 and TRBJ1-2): DAGVTQSPTHLIKTRGQQVTLRCSPKSGHDTVSWYQQALGQGPQFIFQYYEEEERQRGNFPDRFSGHQFPNYSSELNVNALLLGDSALYLCASSRDRAYGYTFGSGTRLTVV.

The CDR3 sequence: CASNGGTNEKLFF. CDR3 in DNA: TGTGCCAGTAATGGAGGAACTAATGAAAAACTGTTTTTT. The chain uses TRBV19 and TRBJ1-4; D is unclear. The CDR3 has 13 amino acids. Trimming left V 7 bases short and J 1 base short, with 7 bases between. Germline-derived CDR1 and CDR2 are LNHDA and SQIVND (reference sequence).

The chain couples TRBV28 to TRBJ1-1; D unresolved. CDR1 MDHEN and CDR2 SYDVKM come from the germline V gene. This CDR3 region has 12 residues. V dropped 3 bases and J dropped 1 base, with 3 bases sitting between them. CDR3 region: CASSLTNTEAFF. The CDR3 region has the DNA TGTGCCAGCAGTTTGACGAACACTGAAGCTTTCTTT.

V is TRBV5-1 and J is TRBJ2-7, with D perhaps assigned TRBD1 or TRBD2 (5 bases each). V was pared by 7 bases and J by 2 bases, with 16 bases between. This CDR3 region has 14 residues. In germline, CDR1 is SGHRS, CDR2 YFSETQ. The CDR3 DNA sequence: TGCGCCAGCGGGTTACTGCAGGGACCCTACGAGCAGTACTTC. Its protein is CASGLLQGPYEQYF.

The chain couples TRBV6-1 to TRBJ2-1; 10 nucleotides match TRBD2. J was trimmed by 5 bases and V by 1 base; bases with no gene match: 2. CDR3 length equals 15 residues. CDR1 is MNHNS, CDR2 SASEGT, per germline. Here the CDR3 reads CASSEGTSGNNEQFF. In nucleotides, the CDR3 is TGTGCCAGCAGTGAAGGGACTAGCGGAAACAATGAGCAGTTCTTC.

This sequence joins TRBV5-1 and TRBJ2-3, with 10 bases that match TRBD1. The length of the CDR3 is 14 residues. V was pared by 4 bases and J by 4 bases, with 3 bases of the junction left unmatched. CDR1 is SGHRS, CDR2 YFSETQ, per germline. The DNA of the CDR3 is TGCGCCAGCAGCAAAGGACAGGGGGCAGATACGCAGTATTTT. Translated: CASSKGQGADTQYF. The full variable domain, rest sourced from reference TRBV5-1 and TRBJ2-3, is KAGVTQTPRYLIKTRGQQVTLSCSPISGHRSVSWYQQTPGQGLQFLFEYFSETQRNKGNFPGRFSGRQFSNSRSEMNVSTLELGDSALYLCASSKGQGADTQYFGPGTRLTVL.

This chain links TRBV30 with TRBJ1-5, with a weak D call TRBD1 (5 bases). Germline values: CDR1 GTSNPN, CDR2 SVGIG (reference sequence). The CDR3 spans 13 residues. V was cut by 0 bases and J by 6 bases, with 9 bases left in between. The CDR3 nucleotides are TGTGCCTGGAGTGTCCAGGGAGGTCAGCCCCAGCATTTT. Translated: CAWSVQGGQPQHF.

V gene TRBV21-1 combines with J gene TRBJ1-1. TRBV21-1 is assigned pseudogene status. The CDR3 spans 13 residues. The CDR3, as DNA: TGTGCCAGCAGCCCCCGGGTAGTCACTGAAGCTTTCTTT. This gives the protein CASSPRVVTEAFF.

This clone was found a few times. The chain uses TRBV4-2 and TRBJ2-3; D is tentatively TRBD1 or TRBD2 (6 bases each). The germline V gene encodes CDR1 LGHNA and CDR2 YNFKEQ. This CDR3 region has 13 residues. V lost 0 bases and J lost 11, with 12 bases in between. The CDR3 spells CASSQERGLRQYF. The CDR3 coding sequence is TGTGCCAGCAGCCAAGAACGGGGGCTGCGGCAGTATTTT.

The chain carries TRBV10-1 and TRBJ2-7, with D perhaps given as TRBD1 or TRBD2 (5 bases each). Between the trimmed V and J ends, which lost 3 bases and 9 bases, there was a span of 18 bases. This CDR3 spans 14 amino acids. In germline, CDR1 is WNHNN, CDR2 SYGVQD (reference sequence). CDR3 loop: CASSEGTTYGGQYF. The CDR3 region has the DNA TGCGCCAGCAGTGAAGGGACGACTTACGGAGGGCAGTACTTC.

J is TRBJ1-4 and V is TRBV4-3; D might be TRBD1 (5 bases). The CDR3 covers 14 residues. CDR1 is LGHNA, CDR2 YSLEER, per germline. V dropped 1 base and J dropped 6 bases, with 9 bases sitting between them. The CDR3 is CASSQGQGYEKLFF. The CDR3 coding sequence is TGCGCCAGCAGCCAAGGCCAGGGTTATGAAAAACTGTTTTTT.

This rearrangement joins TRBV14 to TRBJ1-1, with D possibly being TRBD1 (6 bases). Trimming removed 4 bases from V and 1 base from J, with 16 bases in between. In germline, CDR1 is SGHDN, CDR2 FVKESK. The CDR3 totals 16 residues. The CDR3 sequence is CASSLLGGGRNTEAFF. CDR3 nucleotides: TGTGCCAGCAGCCTCCTCGGGGGCGGCCGGAACACTGAAGCTTTCTTT.

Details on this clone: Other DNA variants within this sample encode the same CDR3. DNA of the CDR3: TGTGCCAGCAGTTTAAGTCAGGGGGCTGGTCAGCCCCAGCATTTT. Amino acid sequence: CASSLSQGAGQPQHF. The rearrangement uses TRBV28 and TRBJ1-5, with 8 bases aligning to TRBD1. V was pared by 2 bases and J by 6 bases, with 6 bases of the junction left unmatched. Germline V gene lookup returns CDR1 MDHEN and CDR2 SYDVKM. The CDR3 is made up of 15 amino acids.

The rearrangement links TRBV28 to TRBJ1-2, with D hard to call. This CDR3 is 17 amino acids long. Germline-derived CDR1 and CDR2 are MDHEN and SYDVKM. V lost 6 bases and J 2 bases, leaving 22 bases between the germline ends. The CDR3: CASSPQALRGLNYGYTF. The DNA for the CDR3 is TGTGCCAGCAGCCCTCAAGCCTTAAGAGGGTTGAACTATGGCTACACCTTC.

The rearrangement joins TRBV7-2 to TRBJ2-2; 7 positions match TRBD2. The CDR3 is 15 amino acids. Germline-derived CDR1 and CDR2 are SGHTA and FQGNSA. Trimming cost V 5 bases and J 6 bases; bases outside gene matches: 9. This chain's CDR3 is CASSLMGGFAGELFF. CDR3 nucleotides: TGTGCCAGCAGCCTTATGGGAGGGTTCGCCGGGGAGCTGTTTTTT.

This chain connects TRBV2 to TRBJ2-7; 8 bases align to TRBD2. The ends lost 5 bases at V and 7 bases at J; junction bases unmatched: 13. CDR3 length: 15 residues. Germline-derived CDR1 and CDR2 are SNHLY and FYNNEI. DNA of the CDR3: TGTGCCAGCAGTTCAGCGGGAGTCGTCGGGGGTGAGCAGTACTTC. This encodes CASSSAGVVGGEQYF.

The CDR3 sequence: CASSGGQVSHMDTGELFF. CDR3 nucleotides: TGTGCCAGCAGTGGAGGACAGGTTTCTCATATGGACACCGGGGAGCTGTTTTTT. The chain links TRBV6-1 to TRBJ2-2, with 7 bases matching TRBD1. V was clipped by 4 bases and J by 3 bases; unmatched bases: 14. The V gene's germline CDR1 is MNHNS and CDR2 SASEGT. This CDR3 has 18 amino acids.

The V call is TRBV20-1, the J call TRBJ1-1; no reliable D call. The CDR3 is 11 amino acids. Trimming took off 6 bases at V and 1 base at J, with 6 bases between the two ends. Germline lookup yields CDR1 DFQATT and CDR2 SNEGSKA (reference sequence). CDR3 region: CSASRNTEAFF. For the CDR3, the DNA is TGCAGTGCCTCGCGGAACACTGAAGCTTTCTTT.

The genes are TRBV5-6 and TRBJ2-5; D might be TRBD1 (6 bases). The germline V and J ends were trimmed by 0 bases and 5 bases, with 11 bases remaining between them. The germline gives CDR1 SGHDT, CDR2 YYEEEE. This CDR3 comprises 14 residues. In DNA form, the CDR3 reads TGTGCCAGCAGCTTGGACAGGGAGCGGGAGACCCAGTACTTC. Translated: CASSLDRERETQYF.

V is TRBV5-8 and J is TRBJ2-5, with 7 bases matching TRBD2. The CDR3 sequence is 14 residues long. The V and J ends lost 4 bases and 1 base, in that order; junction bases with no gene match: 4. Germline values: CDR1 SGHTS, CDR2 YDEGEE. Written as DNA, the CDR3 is TGTGCCAGCAGCCGGGGGAGGGCCCAAGAGACCCAGTACTTC. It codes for CASSRGRAQETQYF.

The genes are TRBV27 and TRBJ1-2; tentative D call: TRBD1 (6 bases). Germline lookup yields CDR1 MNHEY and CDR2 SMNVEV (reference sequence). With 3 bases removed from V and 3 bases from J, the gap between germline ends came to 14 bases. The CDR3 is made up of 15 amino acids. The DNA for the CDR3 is TGTGCCAGCAGTTTGTCAGTAGGGACATACTATGGCTACACCTTC. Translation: CASSLSVGTYYGYTF.

The CDR3 protein is CASSLVGQGASKNIQYF. DNA of the CDR3: TGTGCCAGCAGCTTGGTGGGACAGGGGGCATCCAAAAACATTCAGTACTTC. This chain uses TRBV5-6 with TRBJ2-4; 12 positions agree with TRBD1. Germline V CDR1 and CDR2: SGHDT, YYEEEE. J gave up 2 bases and V 0 bases, and 3 bases lay outside the gene matches. This CDR3 spans 17 amino acids.